The 19 T cell receptor beta chains given below trace back to one sample, sequenced in a study of Ad26.COV2.S vaccination and SARS-CoV-2 variants. Stated treatment: 15 to 20 received Ad26.COV2.S at low or high dose, single or two shots; 5 received placebo; per-sample allocation not given. Day 63 following the first vaccine or placebo injection was when the samples were taken. The table came from immunoSEQ multiplex PCR; TCRdb's copy has only in-frame clones and leaves some out. The repertoire has fewer than 500,000 clones, approximately 92% of them found once; the top ten carry more than 10%. The specimen comprised peripheral blood, sampled in a trial of Ad26.COV2.S vaccine versus placebo. Receptors originate from a person aged 18 to 65 who received the Ad26.COV2.S COVID-19 vaccine or a placebo.

The rearrangement uses TRBV27 and TRBJ1-1, with D tentatively TRBD1 (5 bases). Germline assignment: CDR1 MNHEY and CDR2 SMNVEV (reference sequence). This CDR3 contains 15 residues. Trimming removed 3 bases at V and 1 base at J, with 12 bases between. The CDR3 DNA sequence: TGTGCCAGCAGTTTTAACCACAGGAAGAACACTGAAGCTTTCTTT. Translating gives CASSFNHRKNTEAFF.

The chain uses TRBV6-2 or TRBV6-3 and TRBJ2-5; D gene ambiguous. The CDR3 runs to 14 residues. Germline CDR1 is MNHEY and CDR2 is SVGEGT. Trimming left V 3 bases short and J 3 bases short, with 11 bases between. The CDR3 DNA reads TGTGCCAGCAGTTATCCACGCAAAGAAGAGACCCAGTACTTC. This sequence encodes CASSYPRKEETQYF.

The chain couples TRBV27 to TRBJ2-1, with D hard to call. Germline V lookup: CDR1 MNHEY, CDR2 SMNVEV (reference sequence). V was pared by 8 bases and J by 0 bases, with 11 bases between. There are 14 residues in the CDR3. CDR3 in amino acids: CASRTVSSYNEQFF. The CDR3 DNA reads as TGTGCCAGCCGAACGGTGAGCTCCTACAATGAGCAGTTCTTC.

The rearrangement joins TRBV24-1 to TRBJ2-2, with D perhaps given as TRBD1 or TRBD2 (6 bases each). The CDR3 totals 15 residues. V lost 6 bases, J lost 2 bases, and 12 bases lay in between. Germline V gene data show CDR1 as KGHDR and CDR2 as SFDVKD. The DNA for the CDR3 is TGTGCCACCAGTCCGGCGGGGACAAACACCGGGGAGCTGTTTTTT. Translated: CATSPAGTNTGELFF.

This clone was counted between two and nine times. V is TRBV27 and J is TRBJ1-6, with a weak D call TRBD1 (5 bases). The V end lost 2 bases, the J end lost 7 bases, and 15 bases lay between the germline ends. The CDR3 extends over 16 amino acids. The germline CDR1 and CDR2 sequences are MNHEY and SMNVEV (reference sequence). The CDR3 here is CASSLGAGHLNSPLHF. The CDR3 region has the DNA TGTGCCAGCAGTTTAGGAGCCGGACATCTCAATTCACCCCTCCACTTT.

This clone has a handful of counts. The chain uses TRBV4-3 and TRBJ1-1, with D tentatively TRBD1 (5 bases). Germline lookup yields CDR1 LGHNA and CDR2 YSLEER. V was cut by 4 bases and J by 7 bases, with 16 bases left in between. CDR3 length equals 14 residues. The CDR3 reads CASSLSPGTDEAFF. DNA of the CDR3: TGCGCCAGCAGCCTGTCCCCCGGGACGGATGAAGCTTTCTTT.

This chain joins TRBV5-1 and TRBJ2-1, with D perhaps TRBD2 (6 bases). The CDR3 covers 15 residues. V lost 6 bases, J lost 0 bases, and 13 bases lay in between. The germline V gene has CDR1 SGHRS and CDR2 YFSETQ. The CDR3 sequence: CASTRDGSSYNEQFF. The CDR3 DNA sequence: TGCGCCAGCACCAGGGACGGGAGCTCCTACAATGAGCAGTTCTTC.

The V call is TRBV29-1, the J call TRBJ2-7, with 7 bases lining up with TRBD2. Germline values: CDR1 SQVTM, CDR2 ANQGSEA. Germline trimming cut 2 bases from V and 5 bases from J; bases unmatched to any gene: 6. There are 13 residues in the CDR3. In DNA, the CDR3 is TGCAGCGTTGAACAACTAGCGACGGACGAGCAGTACTTC. It specifies CSVEQLATDEQYF.

The CDR3 is CASSYSAGGFYEQYF. The CDR3 DNA sequence: TGTGCCAGCAGTTACTCGGCAGGGGGGTTCTACGAGCAGTACTTC. J is TRBJ2-7 and V is TRBV6-5, with D tentatively TRBD1 (7 bases). The germline CDR1 and CDR2 sequences are MNHEY and SVGAGI. This CDR3 comprises 15 residues. Trimming left V 0 bases short and J 3 bases short, with 12 bases between.

J is TRBJ2-1 and V is TRBV30; D is uncertain. The V end lost 0 bases, the J end lost 9 bases, and 6 bases lay between the germline ends. Germline CDR1 is GTSNPN and CDR2 is SVGIG (reference sequence). This CDR3 comprises 11 residues. CDR3 in amino acids: CAWSVLTEQFF. CDR3 coding DNA: TGTGCCTGGAGTGTACTAACTGAGCAGTTCTTC.

The chain is built from TRBV3-1 (or the pseudogene TRBV3-2) and TRBJ2-7, with D tentatively TRBD1 (6 bases). Trimming took 6 bases from V and 2 from J, leaving 14 bases between them. Germline CDR1 is LGHDT and CDR2 is YNNKEL (reference sequence). CDR3 size: 14 residues. CDR3 amino acids: CASSHGTQPYEQYF. CDR3 sequence (DNA): TGTGCCAGCAGTCACGGGACACAGCCCTACGAGCAGTACTTC.

The chain employs TRBV28 and TRBJ1-4; 7 bases line up with TRBD1. CDR3 length: 14 residues. Germline values: CDR1 MDHEN, CDR2 SYDVKM. Trimming at V came to 5 bases and at J to 4 bases, leaving 4 bases not matched to a gene. CDR3 region: CASSRGQSNEKLFF. The CDR3 DNA is TGTGCCAGCAGTAGGGGACAGAGTAATGAAAAACTGTTTTTT.

The rearrangement links TRBV7-2 to TRBJ2-3, with TRBD1 as a possible D gene (5 bases). The CDR3 sequence is 15 residues long. V lost 4 bases, J lost 6 bases, and 17 bases lay in between. Germline V gene lookup returns CDR1 SGHTA and CDR2 FQGNSA. The CDR3 region has the DNA TGTGCCAGCAGCTCGTTCAGCCAGGGAATGGATACGCAGTATTTT. Residues: CASSSFSQGMDTQYF.

This chain joins TRBV4-2 and TRBJ1-1, with 7 nucleotides matching TRBD1. The CDR3 is 14 amino acids. Per germline, CDR1 LGHNA and CDR2 YNFKEQ. V lost 6 bases and J lost 5; bases outside the gene matches: 9. The CDR3 DNA reads TGTGCCAGCAGTGTCGACAGGGTTGGTACTGAAGCTTTCTTT. Its translation is CASSVDRVGTEAFF.

The chain has TRBV5-4 and TRBJ2-7; 8 bases agree with TRBD1. Germline CDR1 SGHNT, CDR2 YYREEE (reference sequence). The CDR3 covers 14 residues. Losses at the gene ends were 3 bases for V and 7 bases for J; bases not matched to a gene: 9. CDR3: CASSSSGQVREQYF. CDR3 sequence (DNA): TGTGCCAGCAGCTCCTCGGGACAGGTCAGGGAGCAGTACTTC. The full variable domain, its missing parts supplied by reference TRBV5-4 and TRBJ2-7, is ETGVTQSPTHLIKTRGQQVTLRCSSQSGHNTVSWYQQALGQGPQFIFQYYREEENGRGNFPPRFSGLQFPNYSSELNVNALELDDSALYLCASSSSGQVREQYFGPGTRLTVT.

V is TRBV27 and J is TRBJ2-5; 8 bases fit TRBD1. J lost 4 bases, V lost 0 bases, and 7 bases had no gene match. This CDR3 has 16 amino acids. In germline, CDR1 is MNHEY, CDR2 SMNVEV (reference sequence). CDR3 DNA: TGTGCCAGCAGTTTATCGGCCCGAACAGGGGGAGAGACCCAGTACTTC. Residues: CASSLSARTGGETQYF.

Concerning this clone: Additional DNA sequences in this sample encode the identical CDR3. The J gene is TRBJ1-3, the V gene TRBV19, with unresolved D. Germline CDR1 and CDR2: LNHDA and SQIVND (reference sequence). V lost 3 bases to trimming and J lost 0 bases, with 9 bases between them. This CDR3 region has 15 residues. The CDR3 spells CASSIGGNSGNTIYF. The CDR3 nucleotides read TGTGCCAGTAGTATCGGCGGGAACTCTGGAAACACCATATATTTT.

This rearrangement joins TRBV30 to TRBJ1-2, with D uncertain. V gave up 3 bases and J gave up 2 bases, with 10 bases separating them. The CDR3 is made up of 13 amino acids. Germline-derived CDR1 and CDR2 are GTSNPN and SVGIG (reference sequence). The CDR3 DNA reads TGTGCCTGGAGGGACCCTACGAACTATGGCTACACCTTC. Protein product: CAWRDPTNYGYTF.

The chain recombines TRBV2 with TRBJ2-5; tentatively, D is TRBD2 (6 bases). Germline V gene sequence: CDR1 SNHLY, CDR2 FYNNEI. V lost 4 bases, J lost 3 bases, and 9 bases lay in between. This CDR3 region has 13 residues. The CDR3 sequence is CASSVPGEETQYF. The CDR3 DNA follows: TGTGCCAGCAGTGTCCCGGGAGAAGAGACCCAGTACTTC.